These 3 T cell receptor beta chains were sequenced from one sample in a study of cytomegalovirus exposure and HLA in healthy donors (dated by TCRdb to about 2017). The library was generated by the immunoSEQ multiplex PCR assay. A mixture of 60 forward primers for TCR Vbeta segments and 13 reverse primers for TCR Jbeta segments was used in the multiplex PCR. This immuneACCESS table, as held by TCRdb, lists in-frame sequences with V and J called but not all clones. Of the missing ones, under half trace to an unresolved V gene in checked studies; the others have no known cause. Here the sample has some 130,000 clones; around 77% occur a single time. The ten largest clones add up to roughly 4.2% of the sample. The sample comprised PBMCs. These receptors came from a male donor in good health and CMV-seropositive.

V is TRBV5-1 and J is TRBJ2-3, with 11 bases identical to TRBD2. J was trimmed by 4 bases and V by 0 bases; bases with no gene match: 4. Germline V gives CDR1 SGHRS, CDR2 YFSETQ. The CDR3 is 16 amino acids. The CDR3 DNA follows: TGCGCCAGCAGCTTGGATAGCGGGAGGGCCTCAGATACGCAGTATTTT. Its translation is CASSLDSGRASDTQYF.

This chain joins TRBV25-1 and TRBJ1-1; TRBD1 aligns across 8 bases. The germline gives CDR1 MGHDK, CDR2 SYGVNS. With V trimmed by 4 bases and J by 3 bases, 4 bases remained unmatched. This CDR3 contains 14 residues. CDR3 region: CASSGQGTHTEAFF. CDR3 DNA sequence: TGTGCCAGCAGTGGACAGGGGACGCACACTGAAGCTTTCTTT.

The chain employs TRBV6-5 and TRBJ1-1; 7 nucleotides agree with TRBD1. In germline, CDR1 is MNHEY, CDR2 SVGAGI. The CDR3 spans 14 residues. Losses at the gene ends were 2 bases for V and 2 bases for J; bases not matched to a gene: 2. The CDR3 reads CASSYGTDNTEAFF. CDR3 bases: TGTGCCAGCAGTTACGGGACAGATAACACTGAAGCTTTCTTT.